This T cell receptor beta chain derives from a study of radiotherapy plus CTLA-4 blockade in lung cancer. Worth noting for this clone: Its antigen is currently unknown.

The data were produced by immunoSEQ multiplex PCR, yet TCRdb's version contains in-frame clones alone and is incomplete. The sample contains some 66,000 clones, around 83% of which appear only once. Points from the study as a whole: TCR clones originating in tumors grew in number in blood after radiotherapy plus ipilimumab.

Germline CDR1 and CDR2: SEHNR and FQNEAQ (reference sequence). V was pared by 0 bases and J by 4 bases, with 10 bases between. CDR3 length: 15 amino acids. The source material was peripheral blood, sampled from a patient treated with radiotherapy plus ipilimumab. The chain combines TRBV7-9 with TRBJ2-1; a weak D match, TRBD2 (5 bases). The receptor comes from a human donor with non-small cell lung cancer who had a partial response to radiotherapy plus ipilimumab. CDR3 sequence reads: CASSLAERPYNEQFF. The CDR3 region has the DNA TGTGCCAGCAGCTTAGCCGAGCGGCCTTACAATGAGCAGTTCTTC. Full variable domain (remainder filled in from reference TRBV7-9 and TRBJ2-1): DTGVSQNPRHKITKRGQNVTFRCDPISEHNRLYWYRQTLGQGPEFLTYFQNEAQLEKSRLLSDRFSAERPKGSFSTLEIQRTEQGDSAMYLCASSLAERPYNEQFFGPGTRLTVL.